Reported below is one T cell receptor beta chain. Method: immunoSEQ multiplex PCR; TCRdb's copy keeps in-frame clones and lacks some. The sample carries about 480,000 clones, roughly 89% recorded once. This sample was taken from a study of blood T cell repertoires in COVID-19. Seattle patients were enrolled while actively infected and followed longitudinally. Losses at the gene ends were 0 bases for V and 6 bases for J; bases not matched to a gene: 5. CDR1 is GTSNPN and CDR2 is SVGIG in the germline V gene (reference sequence). The length of the CDR3 is 15 residues. Material for sequencing was peripheral blood. The receptor comes from a man younger than 35 with COVID-19, enrolled during active disease. V usage is TRBV30 and J usage is TRBJ2-2; 9 bases agree with TRBD2. The DNA for the CDR3 is TGTGCCTGGAGTGTGGTAGCGGGAGCGGCCGGGGAGCTGTTTTTT. It yields the protein CAWSVVAGAAGELFF. Supplemented by reference TRBV30 and TRBJ2-2, the full variable domain reads SQTIHQWPATLVQPVGSPLSLECTVEGTSNPNLYWYRQAAGRGLQLLFYSVGIGQISSEVPQNLSASRPQDRQFILSSKKLLLSDSGFYLCAWSVVAGAAGELFFGEGSRLTVL.